This T cell receptor beta chain was recovered during a study of technical replicates of blood from four donors (dated by TCRdb to the late 2010s). CDR1 is given as SQVTM and CDR2 as ANQGSEA, both from the germline V gene. The CDR3 sequence holds 12 residues, the cysteine and phenylalanine included. Just CDR3 DNA is preserved here, 36 bases in frame from base 1. V and J are trimmed by 5 bases and 4 bases, and the gene matches miss 1 base of the junction. Comment on this clone: The clone's antigen remains unknown. There are no base qualities to consult, and no much larger clone falls within one base.

The library was obtained by the immunoSEQ multiplex PCR assay. The source is immuneACCESS, and TCRdb retained only in-frame sequences with V and J called. Part of the clones is not carried over; for the studies checked, unresolved V genes explain less than half of this, and the remainder is unexplained. Within this sample are approximately 88,000 clones, with 94% of them counted one time only. The leading ten clones occupy 0.25% of the sample. The chain is made from TRBV29-1 and TRBJ1-1, with 10 central nucleotides matching TRBD1. This clonotype was sampled from a human donor in good health. The sample taken for sequencing was T cells isolated from PBMCs. Here is the DNA: TGCAGCGTTAGGACAGGGGGCACTGAAGCTTTCTTT. It translates to CSVRTGGTEAFF.